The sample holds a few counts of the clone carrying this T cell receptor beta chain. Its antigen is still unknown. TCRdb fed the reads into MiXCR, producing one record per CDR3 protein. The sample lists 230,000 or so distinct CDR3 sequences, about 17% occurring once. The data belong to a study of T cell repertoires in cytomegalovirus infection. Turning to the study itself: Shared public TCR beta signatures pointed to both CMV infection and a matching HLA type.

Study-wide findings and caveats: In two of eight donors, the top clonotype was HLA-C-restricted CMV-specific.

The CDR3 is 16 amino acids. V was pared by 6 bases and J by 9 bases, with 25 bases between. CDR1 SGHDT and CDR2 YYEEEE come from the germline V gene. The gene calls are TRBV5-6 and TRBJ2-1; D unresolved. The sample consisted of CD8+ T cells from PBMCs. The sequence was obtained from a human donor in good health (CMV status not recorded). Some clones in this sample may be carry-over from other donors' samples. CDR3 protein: CASKSNRAQPRSEQFF. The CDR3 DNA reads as TGTGCCAGCAAATCAAATAGGGCCCAACCGAGGAGTGAGCAGTTCTTC.